This T cell receptor (beta chain) was observed in a study of T cells after yellow fever vaccination. General study points: The booster saw the reappearance of most primary-vaccination clones (nearly 98% CD4, 80% to 90% CD8).

TCRdb ran MiXCR on the 5' RACE reads and lists one entry per CDR3 protein. The sample shows 550,000 or so distinct CDR3 sequences, roughly a fifth of them seen only once. This CDR3 is 16 amino acids long. Trimming stripped 0 bases from V and 6 bases from J, with 18 bases between. CDR1 and CDR2 from the germline V gene are SGHRS and YFSETQ. With respect to this clonotype: Its antigen is not identified.

The sequence derives from a man aged 25-40 years who received the YFV17D yellow fever vaccine. Material: PBMCs, obtained 15 days after the yellow fever booster vaccination. V is TRBV5-1 and J is TRBJ1-2; D is possibly TRBD1 (6 bases). The CDR3 reads CASSLGPGVALDGYTF. The DNA of the CDR3 is TGCGCCAGCAGCTTGGGTCCAGGGGTGGCTTTGGATGGCTACACCTTC.